The 15 T cell receptor beta chains below were found in one sample sequenced in a study of patients and donors after allogeneic stem cell transplantation. TCRdb processed the RT-PCR reads anew with MiXCR; each CDR3 protein has one entry. The table records tens of thousands of distinct CDR3 sequences, 26% of them present only once. The specimen sequenced was blood, either unsorted or a sorted T cell fraction (not recorded which). These receptors were obtained from a human donor who was either an allogeneic HSCT recipient or a stem cell or donor lymphocyte infusion donor (not recorded which). It is not recorded whose cells these are; they may come from a transplant donor.

This clonotype has just a few counts. The rearrangement links TRBV20-1 to TRBJ2-1; 8 bases match TRBD2. The CDR3 covers 14 residues. Germline CDR1 DFQATT, CDR2 SNEGSKA (reference sequence). J gave up 12 bases and V 1 base, and 11 bases lay outside the gene matches. The CDR3 bases are TGCAGTGCTAGAGGTCTGAGCGGGAGATCAGGGCAGTTCTTC. Protein sequence: CSARGLSGRSGQFF.

A few counts support this clonotype. In nucleotides, the CDR3 is TGTGCCAGCAGCCTCCGACTGGGAAATCAGCCCCAGCATTTT. Its protein is CASSLRLGNQPQHF. The V and J genes are TRBV3-1 and TRBJ1-5; no firm D call. From germline, CDR1 is LGHDT and CDR2 YNNKEL (reference sequence). V lost 4 bases to trimming and J lost 4 bases, with 11 bases between them. The CDR3 runs 14 residues.

This clonotype was counted a few times. The genes are TRBV7-2 and TRBJ1-1, with 7 positions matching TRBD1. Looked up from germline, CDR1 is SGHTA and CDR2 is FQGNSA. CDR3 size: 16 residues. Germline trimming cut 3 bases from V and 1 base from J; bases unmatched to any gene: 8. The CDR3 spells CASSFENRGWNTEAFF. CDR3 coding DNA: TGTGCCAGCAGCTTTGAGAACAGGGGATGGAACACTGAAGCTTTCTTT.

Remarks on this clonotype: Since no conserved phenylalanine or tryptophan closes the CDR3, a read error is the likely cause. It is unclear where the CDR3 begins or ends on the DNA, so no DNA is shown, and the CDR3 is as TCRdb lists it. The chain links TRBV7-8 to TRBJ2-3. The CDR3 extends over 12 residues, inclusive of both ends. Germline CDR1 reads SGHVS; CDR2 reads FQNEAQ. The CDR3 region is CASSLLSGRSYL.

J is TRBJ2-7 and V is TRBV20-1; 9 bases are a match to TRBD2. After removal of 6 bases from V and 0 bases from J, the junction contained 3 bases not matched to a gene. Germline CDR1 is DFQATT and CDR2 is SNEGSKA (reference sequence). This CDR3 has 13 amino acids. The CDR3 region is CSANSGSSYEQYF. CDR3 DNA sequence: TGCAGTGCCAATAGCGGGAGCTCCTACGAGCAGTACTTC.

This clonotype was detected only a few times. This chain uses TRBV29-1 with TRBJ2-1; perhaps TRBD1 as D (6 bases). The CDR3 consists of 12 residues. Trimming stripped 6 bases from V and 2 bases from J, with 8 bases between. Germline assignment: CDR1 SQVTM and CDR2 ANQGSEA. CDR3 sequence: CSVQGTYNEQFF. Here the CDR3 DNA reads TGCAGCGTACAGGGTACCTACAATGAGCAGTTCTTC.

This clonotype was observed many times. CDR3 DNA: TGTGCCAGCAGTTACTCGGGCGAGTATGGTGGAAAACTGTTTTTT. Translated, it gives CASSYSGEYGGKLFF. The chain uses TRBV6-6 and TRBJ1-4; D unclear. The CDR3 sequence is 15 residues long. CDR1 and CDR2 (germline): MNHNY, SVGAGI (reference sequence). The ends were cut back, 0 bases at V and 10 bases at J, with 15 bases in the middle.

V and J are TRBV27 and TRBJ2-7; 9 bases fit TRBD1. In germline, CDR1 is MNHEY, CDR2 SMNVEV (reference sequence). This CDR3 contains 16 residues. V lost 3 bases to trimming and J lost 3 bases; unmatched junction nucleotides: 9. CDR3: CASSLTGGLNIYEQYF. CDR3 DNA sequence: TGTGCCAGCAGTTTGACAGGGGGACTTAATATCTACGAGCAGTACTTC.

This chain joins TRBV5-1 and TRBJ2-3, with no clear D. V was trimmed by 5 bases and J by 0 bases, leaving 13 bases between them. The CDR3 has 15 residues. Germline V lookup: CDR1 SGHRS, CDR2 YFSETQ. The CDR3 sequence is CASRYAAASTDTQYF. CDR3 sequence (DNA): TGCGCCAGCAGGTATGCTGCGGCTAGCACAGATACGCAGTATTTT.

This clonotype occurred many times. The chain employs TRBV5-1 and TRBJ1-4, with D hard to call. CDR3 length equals 14 residues. Germline V gives CDR1 SGHRS, CDR2 YFSETQ. The germline V and J ends were trimmed by 3 bases and 7 bases, with 13 bases remaining between them. CDR3 protein: CASSSGLSGEKLFF. The CDR3 DNA is TGCGCCAGCAGCTCCGGACTGAGCGGTGAAAAACTGTTTTTT.

This clonotype has a handful of counts. The chain couples TRBV12-3 or TRBV12-4 to TRBJ1-2, with D unresolved. Trimming stripped 7 bases from V and 2 bases from J, with 8 bases between. The CDR3 has 12 residues. CDR3 sequence reads: CASTLANYGYTF. As DNA, the CDR3 is TGTGCCAGCACCCTTGCAAACTATGGCTACACCTTC.

This clonotype was counted only a few times. This rearrangement joins TRBV18 to TRBJ2-1; D uncertain. CDR1 and CDR2 from the germline V gene are KGHSH and LQKENI. Trimming took 1 base from V and 7 from J, leaving 5 bases between them. This CDR3 contains 12 residues. The CDR3 DNA reads TGTGCCAGCTCACCACTGAGAAATGAGCAGTTCTTC. It encodes CASSPLRNEQFF.

CDR3 protein: CASSTLPGGNTEAFF. CDR3 sequence (DNA): TGCGCCAGCAGTACCTTACCAGGGGGGAACACTGAAGCTTTCTTT. The gene calls are TRBV10-2 and TRBJ1-1, with TRBD1 matching 7 bases. Germline CDR1 reads WSHSY; CDR2 reads SAAADI. This CDR3 contains 15 residues. J lost 1 base, V lost 5 bases, and 7 bases had no gene match.

This clonotype appeared many times. The chain recombines TRBV12-3 or TRBV12-4 with TRBJ1-4, with D hard to call. This CDR3 spans 15 amino acids. With 2 bases removed from V and 3 bases from J, the gap between germline ends came to 10 bases. CDR3 nucleotides: TGTGCCAGCAGTTTATACGGACGAGCTAATGAAAAACTGTTTTTT. Its translation is CASSLYGRANEKLFF.

This clonotype was seen only a few times. The chain couples TRBV7-9 to TRBJ2-1; D perhaps matches TRBD1 (6 bases). From germline, CDR1 is SEHNR and CDR2 FQNEAQ (reference sequence). V was pared by 6 bases and J by 0 bases, with 12 bases between. The CDR3 extends over 15 amino acids. Written as DNA, the CDR3 is TGTGCCAGCAGACCGGACAGTACCTCCTACAATGAGCAGTTCTTC. Translating gives CASRPDSTSYNEQFF.